This T cell receptor beta chain was recovered during a study of shared T cell receptors in the human thymus. The CDR3 runs to 16 residues. In germline, CDR1 is SNHLY, CDR2 FYNNEI. Trimming left V 3 bases short and J 5 bases short, with 17 bases between. Profiling relied on immunoSEQ multiplex PCR, and the TCRdb table lists in-frame clones only, not all of them. The sample lists hundreds of thousands of clones, 87% occurring once. These data were also filed under a second study, of human thymus T cells. That work contributes: Thymus pieces cut out during corrective heart surgery were the tissue that was used. Both thymic and peripheral blood repertoires showed apparently biased V and J usage. Related work showed strongly overlapping thymic repertoires across unrelated individuals.

This rearrangement joins TRBV2 to TRBJ1-5, with a weak D call TRBD1 (5 bases). The source material was thymocytes. This sequence originates from a boy in the first two years of life with a congenital heart defect. As DNA, the CDR3 is TGTGCCAGCAGTGAGTTTTCCGGGGGGAGGGATCAGCCCCAGCATTTT. Residues: CASSEFSGGRDQPQHF.